This T cell receptor beta chain was profiled in a study of shared clonotypes between healthy human individuals. A remark on this clone: The target antigen is unknown.

The naive CD8 fraction comprised CD45RO-negative cells positively selected for CCR7 and excluded terminally differentiated effector memory CD45RA+ cells. In the authors' workflow: ImmunoSEQ supplied junction-only sequences lacking quality scores, so filtering was different. Measured with immunoSEQ multiplex PCR; TCRdb has only the in-frame clones, and not every one. That table gives V, J and clone size, and the DNA gave D and trimming. Of about 2.1 million clones listed, 80% to 95% are singletons. This CDR3 is 15 amino acids long. Per germline, CDR1 MNHEY and CDR2 SVGAGI. The V gene lost 6 bases and the J gene lost 4 bases, with 19 bases spanning the gap. Broader study findings: Naive subsets tended to show greater estimated richness than memory subsets. An anticipated effect of sequencing depth on clonotype sharing among donors was recognized. Limited genetic and exposure-history diversity came from having few donors.

The sequencing sample was made of naive CD8+ T cells from PBMCs. The sequence came from a man between 18 and 35 years old in good health. Some clones in this sample may be carry-over from other donors' samples. The V call is TRBV6-5, the J call TRBJ2-7; no clear D gene. The DNA for the CDR3 is TGTGCCAGCAGCCCCGGCCTAGGTATCCTTTACGAGCAGTACTTC. It yields the protein CASSPGLGILYEQYF.